What follows are 28 T cell receptor beta chains derived from one specimen sequenced in a study of early T cells in non-severe SARS-CoV-2 infection (dated by TCRdb to the early 2020s). Libraries were prepared through 5' RACE. TCRdb lists the instrument as NextSeq 500. The raw public data were reprocessed by TCRdb itself: fastp quality trimming at Q25, MiXCR clonotype calling, in-frame beta chains only. Identical CDR3 proteins give one entry, which carries the most common genes and DNA. Across this sample there are around 47,000 distinct CDR3 sequences, with approximately 11% seen only once. Clones ranked in the top ten supply more than 9.5% of the sample. The sequenced sample was whole blood. These receptors were collected from an adult who was a healthcare worker with PCR-confirmed SARS-CoV-2 infection or an uninfected control (not recorded which).

This clonotype has more than one count but fewer than ten. J is TRBJ2-5 and V is TRBV4-2, with D possibly matching TRBD1 (5 bases). V gave up 0 bases and J gave up 1 base, with 12 bases separating them. The germline V gene has CDR1 LGHNA and CDR2 YNFKEQ. The CDR3 runs to 16 residues. CDR3 coding DNA: TGTGCCAGCAGCCAAGACGTAGGGGAACTCCAAGAGACCCAGTACTTC. Protein: CASSQDVGELQETQYF.

The chain combines TRBV29-1 with TRBJ1-3; 8 bases are a match to TRBD1. The CDR3 consists of 14 residues. The germline V gene has CDR1 SQVTM and CDR2 ANQGSEA. V shed 4 bases and J 3 bases; nucleotides not matched to a gene: 5. CDR3: CSVGGRGLGNTIYF. The CDR3 region has the DNA TGCAGCGTTGGCGGCAGGGGGCTTGGAAACACCATATATTTT.

This clonotype was observed a few times. V and J are TRBV12-3 or TRBV12-4 and TRBJ2-5; 8 bases agree with TRBD2. The CDR3 sequence is 14 residues long. V was clipped by 4 bases and J by 3 bases; unmatched bases: 4. DNA for the CDR3: TGTGCCAGCAGTTCTCGGCGGGAGGAAGAGACCCAGTACTTC. Protein: CASSSRREEETQYF.

This clonotype was detected a few times. The genes are TRBV29-1 and TRBJ2-3; either TRBD1 or TRBD2 may supply D (6 bases each). The germline gives CDR1 SQVTM, CDR2 ANQGSEA. V was clipped by 3 bases and J by 4 bases, with 17 bases between them. This CDR3 contains 15 residues. The CDR3 reads CSVDYLGGPADTQYF. In nucleotides, the CDR3 is TGCAGCGTTGACTACCTGGGGGGCCCGGCAGATACGCAGTATTTT.

This chain uses TRBV10-3 with TRBJ1-1; 7 bases fit TRBD1. Looked up from germline, CDR1 is ENHRY and CDR2 is SYGVKD. The V segment lost 2 bases and the J segment 5 bases; nucleotides outside the gene matches: 5. This CDR3 spans 14 amino acids. In DNA, the CDR3 is TGTGCCATCAGTGAGGAGGGGGCTGGGACTGAAGCTTTCTTT. This encodes CAISEEGAGTEAFF.

The sample holds many counts of this clonotype. The V call is TRBV7-2, the J call TRBJ1-4; weak D call: TRBD1 (5 bases). CDR1 and CDR2 (germline): SGHTA, FQGNSA. The CDR3 totals 18 residues. V was cut by 1 base and J by 7 bases, with 22 bases left in between. CDR3 nucleotides: TGTGCCAGCAGCTTAGGCGGGCCCCGGGGGTCTAACAGTGAAAAACTGTTTTTT. It codes for CASSLGGPRGSNSEKLFF.

This clonotype has at least ten counts. This chain uses TRBV11-1 with TRBJ2-1; a possible D gene is TRBD2 (6 bases). The CDR3 is made up of 16 amino acids. The V end lost 6 bases, the J end lost 0 bases, and 15 bases lay between the germline ends. CDR1 and CDR2 (germline): SGHAT, FQDESV (reference sequence). CDR3 DNA sequence: TGTGCCAGCAGTCAGGGACGGGGGAGCTCCTACAATGAGCAGTTCTTC. This sequence encodes CASSQGRGSSYNEQFF.

In this sample, this clonotype turned up many times. The chain carries TRBV11-1 and TRBJ2-1; 10 bases map to TRBD2. CDR3 length equals 14 residues. J gave up 0 bases and V 10 bases, and 3 bases lay outside the gene matches. Germline lookup yields CDR1 SGHAT and CDR2 FQDESV (reference sequence). The CDR3 DNA reads TGTGCCACCTTAGCGGGGGGCTCCTACAATGAGCAGTTCTTC. The encoded protein is CATLAGGSYNEQFF.

This clonotype was counted only a few times. The chain carries TRBV30 and TRBJ2-7; the D gene is possibly TRBD2 (6 bases). This CDR3 comprises 13 residues. Trimming took off 4 bases at V and 2 bases at J, with 12 bases between the two ends. Germline V CDR1 and CDR2: GTSNPN, SVGIG (reference sequence). The CDR3 here is CAWKDGGTYEQYF. In nucleotides, the CDR3 is TGTGCCTGGAAGGACGGCGGGACCTACGAGCAGTACTTC.

This clonotype was seen at least ten times. This rearrangement joins TRBV10-3 to TRBJ1-5, with no clear D. Trimming left V 2 bases short and J 4 bases short, with 3 bases between. From germline, CDR1 is ENHRY and CDR2 SYGVKD. The CDR3 has 12 amino acids. The CDR3 region is CAISEGNQPQHF. In DNA form, the CDR3 reads TGTGCCATCAGTGAGGGGAATCAGCCCCAGCATTTT.

This clonotype was counted a few times. The V call is TRBV6-2 or TRBV6-3, the J call TRBJ1-6; 10 bases agree with TRBD1. The junction had 12 bases not matched to a gene; V was cut back by 0 bases and J by 7 bases. The CDR3 is 19 residues long. Germline CDR1 MNHEY, CDR2 SVGEGT. CDR3 bases: TGTGCCAGCAGTTACTCTTTGGGACAGGGGCTACCACGAAATTCACCCCTCCACTTT. Its protein is CASSYSLGQGLPRNSPLHF.

This clonotype has a count of ten or more. The rearrangement joins TRBV7-6 to TRBJ2-5; 9 positions agree with TRBD2. Per germline, CDR1 SGHVS and CDR2 FNYEAQ. V shed 3 bases, J shed 4 bases, and the junction held 3 bases outside the gene matches. This CDR3 comprises 14 residues. The CDR3 nucleotides are TGTGCCAGCAGCTTCATAGCGGGGGTAGAGACCCAGTACTTC. It specifies CASSFIAGVETQYF.

The chain combines TRBV7-2 with TRBJ1-5; 12 nucleotides line up with TRBD1. The CDR3 extends over 15 amino acids. Unmatched junction bases numbered 4, after V lost 3 bases and J lost 7 bases. CDR1 is SGHTA, CDR2 FQGNSA, per germline. CDR3 loop: CASSLGQGAGQPQHF. CDR3 DNA: TGTGCCAGCAGCTTGGGACAGGGGGCAGGACAGCCCCAGCATTTT.

Many counts were recorded for this clonotype. The V call is TRBV4-2, the J call TRBJ1-4; D unclear. Trimming shortened V by 1 base and J by 8 bases, and 11 bases separated the two germline ends. The germline V gene encodes CDR1 LGHNA and CDR2 YNFKEQ. This CDR3 contains 14 residues. The CDR3 coding sequence is TGTGCCAGCAGCCAAGGTGAAGGAGCGGAAAAACTGTTTTTT. Protein sequence: CASSQGEGAEKLFF.

CDR3 protein: CASSLPLGEQYF. In DNA form, the CDR3 reads TGTGCCAGCAGCCTCCCTTTGGGGGAGCAGTACTTC. J is TRBJ2-7 and V is TRBV3-1, with no clear D. The CDR3 has 12 amino acids. Trimming left V 4 bases short and J 7 bases short, with 11 bases between. Germline V gene sequence: CDR1 LGHDT, CDR2 YNNKEL (reference sequence).

This clonotype has just a few counts. The chain carries TRBV29-1 and TRBJ1-2, with 7 bases identical to TRBD1. The CDR3 is made up of 16 amino acids. The germline CDR1 and CDR2 sequences are SQVTM and ANQGSEA. V was pared by 5 bases and J by 0 bases, with 12 bases of the junction left unmatched. This chain's CDR3 is CSVPTGSVPANYGYTF. The CDR3 DNA follows: TGCAGCGTTCCGACAGGGAGTGTTCCAGCTAACTATGGCTACACCTTC.

This clonotype was counted many times. The rearrangement uses TRBV18 and TRBJ2-7; 10 bases are a match to TRBD2. The germline V gene encodes CDR1 KGHSH and CDR2 LQKENI. The CDR3 has 15 amino acids. The V and J ends lost 3 bases and 4 bases, in that order; junction bases with no gene match: 6. The CDR3 sequence: CASSPLLAGEYEQYF. The CDR3 nucleotides read TGTGCCAGCTCACCCTTGCTAGCGGGGGAGTACGAGCAGTACTTC.

This clonotype appeared many times. The chain employs TRBV7-9 and TRBJ2-6; unclear D gene. V was shortened by 5 bases and J by 0 bases, with 8 bases between the two germline ends. This CDR3 is 15 amino acids long. Germline V gene lookup returns CDR1 SEHNR and CDR2 FQNEAQ (reference sequence). CDR3 sequence reads: CASSREYSGANVLTF. The CDR3, as DNA: TGTGCCAGCAGCCGAGAGTACTCTGGGGCCAACGTCCTGACTTTC.

This clonotype has at least ten counts. This chain connects TRBV20-1 to TRBJ1-5; no clear D gene. This CDR3 comprises 12 residues. V lost 5 bases and J 7 bases, leaving 12 bases between the germline ends. CDR1 is DFQATT, CDR2 SNEGSKA, per germline (reference sequence). The CDR3 sequence is CSALPPGQPQHF. The CDR3 coding sequence is TGCAGTGCTTTGCCTCCCGGGCAGCCCCAGCATTTT.

This clonotype was observed a handful of times. The chain recombines TRBV4-3 with TRBJ1-5; D is unclear. The CDR3 is made up of 13 amino acids. The germline gives CDR1 LGHNA, CDR2 YSLEER. Trimming pared 0 bases from V and 4 bases from J, leaving 4 bases between. CDR3 nucleotides: TGCGCCAGCAGCCAAGATGTGAATCAGCCCCAGCATTTT. Translated: CASSQDVNQPQHF.

This clonotype was detected a few times. This chain links TRBV19 with TRBJ2-2; TRBD1 matches 7 bases. Trimming removed 2 bases from V and 6 bases from J; junction bases left unmatched: 9. The CDR3 extends over 16 amino acids. Germline CDR1 is LNHDA and CDR2 is SQIVND (reference sequence). The CDR3 nucleotides are TGTGCCAGTAGTATAACAAGACAGGGTGGGGCCGGGGAGCTGTTTTTT. It translates to CASSITRQGGAGELFF.

The gene calls are TRBV2 and TRBJ2-1; 11 positions match TRBD1. The CDR3 contains 17 residues. With V trimmed by 6 bases and J by 7 bases, 14 bases remained unmatched. Germline CDR1 is SNHLY and CDR2 is FYNNEI. The CDR3 reads CASREQRGQGASNEQFF. The CDR3 DNA sequence: TGTGCCAGCAGAGAGCAGCGCGGACAGGGGGCATCAAATGAGCAGTTCTTC. Based on the CDR3 plus reference TRBV2 and TRBJ2-1, the full variable domain is EPEVTQTPSHQVTQMGQEVILRCVPISNHLYFYWYRQILGQKVEFLVSFYNNEISEKSEIFDDQFSVERPDGSNFTLKIRSTKLEDSAMYFCASREQRGQGASNEQFFGPGTRLTVL.

The table lists this clonotype with a few counts. The chain recombines TRBV2 with TRBJ2-7; 8 nucleotides agree with TRBD1. The trim removed 1 base at V and 6 bases at J, leaving 5 bases unmatched. The CDR3 covers 14 residues. Germline loops: CDR1 SNHLY, CDR2 FYNNEI. The CDR3 region has the DNA TGTGCCAGCAGTGAAGATGGCAGGGGGCGCGAGCAGTACTTC. The encoded protein is CASSEDGRGREQYF.

This clonotype was detected a few times. The V call is TRBV4-3, the J call TRBJ2-7, with unresolved D. CDR3 length: 15 amino acids. Germline CDR1 LGHNA, CDR2 YSLEER. V gave up 0 bases and J gave up 2 bases, with 11 bases separating them. The DNA for the CDR3 is TGCGCCAGCAGCCAAGAGGGGTTTGAGGCCTACGAGCAGTACTTC. It yields the protein CASSQEGFEAYEQYF.

This clonotype was picked up many times. The CDR3 spells CAISPGLTPNEQFF. The CDR3 DNA sequence: TGTGCCATCAGCCCGGGACTGACCCCAAATGAGCAGTTCTTC. The rearrangement links TRBV10-3 to TRBJ2-1, with a possible D match to TRBD2 (6 bases). Trimming cost V 6 bases and J 7 bases, with 16 bases left between them. The germline CDR1 and CDR2 sequences are ENHRY and SYGVKD. The CDR3 totals 14 residues.

This clonotype appeared many times. The rearrangement joins TRBV2 to TRBJ1-4, with 7 bases aligning to TRBD1. This CDR3 comprises 15 residues. J was trimmed by 6 bases and V by 6 bases; bases with no gene match: 10. In germline, CDR1 is SNHLY, CDR2 FYNNEI. This CDR3 is CASRKRQGGDEKLFF. CDR3 nucleotide sequence: TGTGCCAGCAGGAAGAGACAGGGAGGGGATGAAAAACTGTTTTTT.

The chain joins TRBV7-6 to TRBJ2-2, with a weak D call TRBD2 (5 bases). Trimming left V 3 bases short and J 4 bases short, with 18 bases between. There are 17 residues in the CDR3. Germline CDR1 and CDR2: SGHVS and FNYEAQ. CDR3 in amino acids: CASSFLWLGSGTGELFF. CDR3 sequence (DNA): TGTGCCAGCAGCTTCCTTTGGTTAGGGAGTGGCACCGGGGAGCTGTTTTTT.

This clonotype was recorded at least ten times. The V gene is TRBV5-4, the J gene TRBJ2-7, with TRBD2 identical over 11 bases. The CDR3 is made up of 13 amino acids. Germline CDR1 and CDR2: SGHNT and YYREEE (reference sequence). V was clipped by 1 base and J by 7 bases; unmatched bases: 1. The CDR3 here is CASSLRLAGEQYF. CDR3 bases: TGTGCCAGCAGCTTGAGACTAGCGGGGGAGCAGTACTTC.